The 3 T cell receptor beta chains presented below share a single source sample, sequenced in a study of response to subunit inactivated influenza vaccine (dated by TCRdb to 2016 to 2019). The protocol used for the library was RT-PCR. Instrument on record: Illumina HiSeq 2500. TCRdb took the public reads, trimmed them with fastp at Q25, ran MiXCR for clone calling and kept in-frame beta chains. Rows with a matching CDR3 protein are joined into one entry that keeps the most common DNA and genes. The sample table records some 300,000 distinct CDR3 sequences; 20% to 25% of these occur just once. The ten largest clonotypes hold 10% of the sample. The sequencing used PBMCs from blood, collected less than 22 months after vaccination. The receptor source for this set is a man between 50 and 75 years old who received an inactivated influenza vaccine. Donor details come from another sample of the same person, matched by shared clones.

This sequence joins TRBV28 and TRBJ1-6; 7 bases are shared with TRBD1. Germline lookup yields CDR1 MDHEN and CDR2 SYDVKM. V gave up 5 bases and J gave up 12 bases; unmatched junction bases: 16. CDR3 length: 16 amino acids. The CDR3 DNA reads TGTGCCAGCAGTGCAGCCGGACAGGCAAAAGGAGGACCCCTCCACTTT. This gives the protein CASSAAGQAKGGPLHF. Variable domain in full (rest from reference TRBV28 and TRBJ1-6): DVKVTQSSRYLVKRTGEKVFLECVQDMDHENMFWYRQDPGLGLRLIYFSYDVKMKEKGDIPEGYSVSREKKERFSLILESASTNQTSMYLCASSAAGQAKGGPLHFGNGTRLTVT.

This clonotype was seen a handful of times. The J gene is TRBJ2-1, the V gene TRBV3-1, with 7 bases aligning to TRBD2. Germline CDR1 LGHDT, CDR2 YNNKEL (reference sequence). The CDR3 is made up of 15 amino acids. Trimming took 4 bases from V and 4 from J; bases not matched to a gene: 7. The CDR3 here is CASSLLAVEYNEQFF. For the CDR3, the DNA is TGTGCCAGCAGCCTCCTAGCGGTAGAATACAATGAGCAGTTCTTC.

The chain uses TRBV12-3 or TRBV12-4 and TRBJ1-5; no clear D gene. The V gene lost 3 bases and the J gene lost 4 bases, with 7 bases spanning the gap. The CDR3 totals 13 residues. For the CDR3, the DNA is TGTGCCAGCAGTTTGGCAGCTAATCAGCCCCAGCATTTT. It is translated as CASSLAANQPQHF.